Described below is a single T cell receptor (beta chain) sequence and its context. Its antigen is not known. TCRdb re-derived calls from the 5' RACE reads in MiXCR, one entry per CDR3 protein. The sample holds about 440,000 distinct CDR3 sequences, 17% seen once. The sample belongs to a study of CD8 T cells in ankylosing spondylitis. General observations from the study: Ankylosing spondylitis blood seemed to carry a telltale TCR beta motif made of fewer than ten highly homologous variants.

The CDR3 loop spans 14 amino acids. Germline V CDR1 and CDR2: MDHEN, SYDVKM. Trimming cost V 5 bases and J 9 bases, with 16 bases left between them. The V gene is TRBV28, the J gene TRBJ2-2, with a weak D call TRBD2 (6 bases). The sample was blood, either unsorted or a sorted T cell fraction (not recorded which). The origin of this receptor is a male donor with ankylosing spondylitis. DNA for the CDR3: TGTGCCAGCAGTATAGCGGCCCCGCGAAGGGAGCTGTTTTTT. Translating it yields CASSIAAPRRELFF.